This entry lists 21 T cell receptor beta chains sequenced from one sample in a study of OX40 agonist ivuxolimab in advanced cancers. Sequenced by immunoSEQ multiplex PCR; TCRdb stores in-frame clones only, minus some. The data hold 75,000 to 80,000 clones, with around 82% observed a single time. This specimen consisted of CD4+ or CD8+ T cells sorted from blood, obtained in a trial of the OX40 agonist ivuxolimab. Receptor source: an adult with an advanced solid tumor such as melanoma, head and neck, liver or kidney cancer.

This sequence joins TRBV28 and TRBJ1-1; 9 nucleotides match TRBD1. The V gene's germline CDR1 is MDHEN and CDR2 SYDVKM. The CDR3 is 19 residues long. Losses at the gene ends were 3 bases for V and 0 bases for J; bases not matched to a gene: 14. The CDR3 sequence: CASSFFSDRGGIMNTEAFF. CDR3 DNA sequence: TGTGCCAGCAGTTTCTTCTCGGACAGGGGTGGGATTATGAACACTGAAGCTTTCTTT. Together with reference TRBV28 and TRBJ1-1, the CDR3 gives the full variable domain: DVKVTQSSRYLVKRTGEKVFLECVQDMDHENMFWYRQDPGLGLRLIYFSYDVKMKEKGDIPEGYSVSREKKERFSLILESASTNQTSMYLCASSFFSDRGGIMNTEAFFGQGTRLTVV.

This clone was picked up one time. The chain recombines TRBV7-6 with TRBJ1-1; D perhaps matches TRBD1 (5 bases). The CDR3 has 14 amino acids. The V end lost 1 base, the J end lost 11 bases, and 17 bases lay between the germline ends. Germline V CDR1 and CDR2: SGHVS, FNYEAQ. The CDR3 sequence is CASSLGGPFNEAFF. The CDR3 bases are TGTGCCAGCAGCTTAGGGGGCCCTTTTAATGAGGCTTTCTTT.

This sequence joins TRBV28 and TRBJ1-1, with D hard to call. Germline V gene lookup returns CDR1 MDHEN and CDR2 SYDVKM. V shed 7 bases and J shed 5 bases, with 11 bases lying between them. The CDR3 length is 12 residues. Here the CDR3 reads CASTLATTEAFF. Here the CDR3 DNA reads TGTGCCAGCACCCTCGCCACGACTGAAGCTTTCTTT.

The chain couples TRBV5-4 to TRBJ1-2; 10 nucleotides line up with TRBD1. In germline, CDR1 is SGHNT, CDR2 YYREEE (reference sequence). V dropped 6 bases and J dropped 4; count of bases not matched to a gene: 15. The CDR3 runs to 17 residues. The CDR3 DNA follows: TGTGCCAGCAATGGGGGGACAGGGGCCCCTGGGGGCTATGGCTACACCTTC. Translating gives CASNGGTGAPGGYGYTF.

The V gene is TRBV14, the J gene TRBJ2-7, with D possibly being TRBD2 (6 bases). The CDR3 runs 15 residues. The V gene's germline CDR1 is SGHDN and CDR2 FVKESK. Trimming removed 1 base at V and 3 bases at J, with 13 bases between. The CDR3: CASSQGGKGLYEQYF. The CDR3 nucleotides are TGTGCCAGCAGCCAAGGGGGTAAGGGACTCTACGAGCAGTACTTC.

The chain uses TRBV19 and TRBJ2-7; tentatively, D is TRBD2 (6 bases). V lost 5 bases and J lost 3, with 17 bases in between. CDR1 and CDR2 from the germline V gene are LNHDA and SQIVND (reference sequence). CDR3 length equals 15 residues. The CDR3 nucleotides read TGTGCCAGTAGTCCTTGGGGCGGGAAAATCTACGAGCAGTACTTC. Protein sequence: CASSPWGGKIYEQYF.

The chain is built from TRBV7-9 and TRBJ2-7; unclear D gene. Between the trimmed V and J ends, which lost 1 base and 6 bases, there was a span of 7 bases. This CDR3 comprises 12 residues. Per the germline V gene, CDR1 is SEHNR and CDR2 is FQNEAQ (reference sequence). CDR3 residues: CASSLEAAEQYF. CDR3 coding DNA: TGTGCCAGCAGCTTAGAAGCTGCCGAGCAGTACTTC.

This sequence joins TRBV6-1 and TRBJ1-4, with D maybe TRBD1 (5 bases). The V end was cut by 8 bases, the J end by 0 bases, with 10 bases between. The CDR3 sequence is 14 residues long. Germline CDR1 and CDR2: MNHNS and SASEGT. The CDR3 sequence is CASWRGATNEKLFF. Here the CDR3 DNA reads TGTGCCAGCTGGAGGGGCGCAACTAATGAAAAACTGTTTTTT.

This chain joins TRBV10-2 and TRBJ2-7; a possible D gene is TRBD1 (6 bases). CDR1 and CDR2 (germline): WSHSY, SAAADI. Deletions cut 0 bases from V and 1 base from J, with 13 bases between. The CDR3 extends over 16 amino acids. The CDR3 DNA follows: TGCGCCAGCAGTGAGTCGGGGGCAGGAAGTTCCTACGAGCAGTACTTC. Translation: CASSESGAGSSYEQYF.

The V and J genes are TRBV5-1 and TRBJ2-7; TRBD1 agrees at 8 bases. J was trimmed by 3 bases and V by 0 bases; bases with no gene match: 5. CDR1 and CDR2 from the germline V gene are SGHRS and YFSETQ. The CDR3 has 15 residues. The chain's CDR3 is CASSLVDRVDYEQYF. The CDR3 DNA is TGCGCCAGCAGCTTGGTGGACAGGGTAGACTACGAGCAGTACTTC. Using reference TRBV5-1 and TRBJ2-7 for the parts outside the CDR3, the full variable domain is KAGVTQTPRYLIKTRGQQVTLSCSPISGHRSVSWYQQTPGQGLQFLFEYFSETQRNKGNFPGRFSGRQFSNSRSEMNVSTLELGDSALYLCASSLVDRVDYEQYFGPGTRLTVT.

The chain has TRBV29-1 and TRBJ1-4; weak D call: TRBD1 (5 bases). The germline CDR1 and CDR2 sequences are SQVTM and ANQGSEA. The CDR3 contains 11 residues. Trimming cost V 7 bases and J 7 bases, with 10 bases left between them. The CDR3 loop reads CSAPGGEKLFF. In nucleotides, the CDR3 is TGCAGCGCCCCCGGGGGTGAAAAACTGTTTTTT.

This chain links TRBV18 with TRBJ1-4; unclear D gene. Germline lookup yields CDR1 KGHSH and CDR2 LQKENI. V lost 3 bases, J lost 0 bases, and 8 bases lay in between. The CDR3 has 15 residues. This CDR3 reads CASSPNVATNEKLFF. The CDR3 nucleotides read TGTGCCAGCTCACCCAACGTTGCAACTAATGAAAAACTGTTTTTT.

The chain has TRBV9 and TRBJ2-5, with D unclear. This CDR3 has 14 residues. The V gene's germline CDR1 is SGDLS and CDR2 YYNGEE. The V gene lost 0 bases and the J gene lost 5 bases, with 11 bases spanning the gap. CDR3 loop: CASSVAALTETQYF. The CDR3 nucleotides are TGTGCCAGCAGCGTAGCCGCCCTAACGGAGACCCAGTACTTC.

V gene TRBV5-4 combines with J gene TRBJ2-5, with D perhaps TRBD1 (6 bases). The CDR3 sequence is 17 residues long. Germline V gives CDR1 SGHNT, CDR2 YYREEE (reference sequence). Trimming stripped 4 bases from V and 4 bases from J, with 23 bases between. The CDR3 DNA sequence: TGTGCCAGCAGCCCACCACTCCGGGACAAGGGAAGAGAGACCCAGTACTTC. Translated, it gives CASSPPLRDKGRETQYF.

The chain is built from TRBV6-6 and TRBJ1-5; the D is unclear. The germline CDR1 and CDR2 sequences are MNHNY and SVGAGI (reference sequence). CDR3 length equals 14 residues. Trimming cost V 2 bases and J 4 bases, with 9 bases left between them. The CDR3 sequence is CASSYGRTNQPQHF. In DNA form, the CDR3 reads TGTGCCAGCAGTTACGGTAGGACGAATCAGCCCCAGCATTTT.

V gene TRBV29-1 combines with J gene TRBJ2-3; TRBD2 matches 11 bases. The CDR3 loop spans 14 amino acids. The J segment lost 4 bases and the V segment lost 3 bases, leaving 3 bases of the junction unmatched. Germline CDR1 is SQVTM and CDR2 is ANQGSEA. The CDR3 DNA is TGCAGCGTTGATCTAGCGGGAGGATCAGATACGCAGTATTTT. Its translation: CSVDLAGGSDTQYF.

This sequence joins TRBV7-2 and TRBJ2-7, with TRBD1 identical over 7 bases. J was trimmed by 0 bases and V by 5 bases; bases with no gene match: 4. The CDR3 sequence is 14 residues long. Germline CDR1 is SGHTA and CDR2 is FQGNSA. The CDR3 DNA reads as TGTGCCAGCAGCCGGGACAGAAGCTCCTACGAGCAGTACTTC. Translation gives CASSRDRSSYEQYF.

The chain uses TRBV6-5 and TRBJ2-1, with 12 bases matching TRBD2. Germline CDR1 is MNHEY and CDR2 is SVGAGI. The CDR3 contains 14 residues. Trimming cost V 6 bases and J 6 bases; bases outside gene matches: 3. The CDR3 loop is CASRPGLAGNEQFF. As DNA, the CDR3 is TGTGCCAGCAGACCGGGACTAGCGGGCAATGAGCAGTTCTTC.

The J gene is TRBJ2-7, the V gene TRBV19; TRBD2 matches at 8 bases. After removal of 5 bases from V and 3 bases from J, the junction contained 9 bases not matched to a gene. The germline gives CDR1 LNHDA, CDR2 SQIVND (reference sequence). This CDR3 is 15 amino acids long. The CDR3 coding sequence is TGTGCCAGTAGTCTCCAGACTAGCGACTACTACGAGCAGTACTTC. As protein: CASSLQTSDYYEQYF. The full variable domain, its missing parts supplied by reference TRBV19 and TRBJ2-7, is DGGITQSPKYLFRKEGQNVTLSCEQNLNHDAMYWYRQDPGQGLRLIYYSQIVNDFQKGDIAEGYSVSREKKESFPLTVTSAQKNPTAFYLCASSLQTSDYYEQYFGPGTRLTVT.

This CDR3 reads CASRGQGKETQYF. CDR3 DNA: TGTGCCAGTAGAGGGCAGGGGAAGGAGACCCAGTACTTC. J is TRBJ2-5 and V is TRBV19; the D gene is possibly TRBD1 (6 bases). The V gene's germline CDR1 is LNHDA and CDR2 SQIVND (reference sequence). This CDR3 is 13 amino acids long. With 6 bases removed from V and 5 bases from J, the gap between germline ends came to 13 bases.

V usage is TRBV7-2 and J usage is TRBJ2-1, with D possibly TRBD2 on 5 matching bases. The CDR3 is 14 amino acids. Trimming shortened V by 4 bases and J by 3 bases, and 10 bases separated the two germline ends. Germline loops: CDR1 SGHTA, CDR2 FQGNSA. CDR3 coding DNA: TGTGCCAGCAGCTGGGAGTTTAACTACAATGAGCAGTTCTTC. Residues: CASSWEFNYNEQFF.